This TCR beta chain was found in a study of sequential checkpoint blockade in melanoma. Study at large: Both treatment sequences were followed by maintenance nivolumab.

Treatment noted: randomized to nivolumab then ipilimumab (arm A) or the reverse (arm B). Live CD3+CD8+ CD19− CD56− cells were sorted from PBMCs. Libraries were prepared by immunoSEQ multiplex PCR; TCRdb keeps only in-frame clonotypes and omits some of them. The table has about 13,000 clones, roughly four fifths seen once; the top ten hold 27%. The CDR3 contains 13 residues. Germline V lookup: CDR1 SGDLS, CDR2 YYNGEE. V lost 3 bases and J 4 bases, leaving 10 bases between the germline ends. The chain links TRBV9 to TRBJ1-2; tentatively, D is TRBD1 (6 bases). This TCR was sampled from a human donor with melanoma. Material: CD8+ T cells sorted from blood (inferred from file names), obtained from a patient given nivolumab and ipilimumab in sequence. The CDR3 is CASSAATGYGYTF. CDR3 DNA sequence: TGTGCCAGCAGCGCCGCGACAGGCTATGGCTACACCTTC.